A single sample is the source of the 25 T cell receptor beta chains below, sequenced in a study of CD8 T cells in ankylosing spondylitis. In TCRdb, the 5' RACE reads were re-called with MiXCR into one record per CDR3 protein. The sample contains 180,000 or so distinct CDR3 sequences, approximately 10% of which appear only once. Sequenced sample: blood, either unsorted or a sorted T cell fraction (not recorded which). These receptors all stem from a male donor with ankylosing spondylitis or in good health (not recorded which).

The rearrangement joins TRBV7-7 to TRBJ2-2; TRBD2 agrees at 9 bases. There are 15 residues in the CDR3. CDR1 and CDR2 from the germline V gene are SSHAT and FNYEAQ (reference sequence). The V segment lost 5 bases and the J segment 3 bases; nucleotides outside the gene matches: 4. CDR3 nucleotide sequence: TGTGCCAGCAGCCGACTAGCGGACCACACCGGGGAGCTGTTTTTT. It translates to CASSRLADHTGELFF. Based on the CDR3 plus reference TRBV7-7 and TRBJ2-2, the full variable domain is GAGVSQSPRYKVTKRGQDVTLRCDPISSHATLYWYQQALGQGPEFLTYFNYEAQPDKSGLPSDRFSAERPEGSISTLTIQRTEQRDSAMYRCASSRLADHTGELFFGEGSRLTVL.

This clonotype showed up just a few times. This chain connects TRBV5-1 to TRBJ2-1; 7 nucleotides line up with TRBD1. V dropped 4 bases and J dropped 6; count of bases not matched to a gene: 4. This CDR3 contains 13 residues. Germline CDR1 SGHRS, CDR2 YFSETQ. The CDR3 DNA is TGCGCCAGCAGCCTACAGGGGAGCAATGAGCAGTTCTTC. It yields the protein CASSLQGSNEQFF.

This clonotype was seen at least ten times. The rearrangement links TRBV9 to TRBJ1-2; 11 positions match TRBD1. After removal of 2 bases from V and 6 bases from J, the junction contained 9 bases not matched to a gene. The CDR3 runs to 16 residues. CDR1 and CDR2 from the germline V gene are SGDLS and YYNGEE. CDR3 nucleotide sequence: TGTGCCAGCAGCGTCGCTACCGGACAGGGGGCAGATGGCTACACCTTC. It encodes CASSVATGQGADGYTF.

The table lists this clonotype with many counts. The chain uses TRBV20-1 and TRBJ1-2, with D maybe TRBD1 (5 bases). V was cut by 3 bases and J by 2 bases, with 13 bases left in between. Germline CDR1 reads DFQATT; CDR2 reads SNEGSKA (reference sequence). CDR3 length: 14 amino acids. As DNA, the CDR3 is TGCAGTGCTAGTCGGCAGGGAGGCAACTATGGCTACACCTTC. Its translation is CSASRQGGNYGYTF.

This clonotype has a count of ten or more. The DNA for the CDR3 is TGCGCCAGCAGCTTCCAAAGCGGGAGCTACTACGAGCAGTACTTC. This sequence encodes CASSFQSGSYYEQYF. The chain has TRBV4-1 and TRBJ2-7, with 8 positions matching TRBD2. Germline CDR1 reads MGHRA; CDR2 reads YSYEKL. V lost 5 bases and J lost 3; bases outside the gene matches: 9. The CDR3 is made up of 15 amino acids.

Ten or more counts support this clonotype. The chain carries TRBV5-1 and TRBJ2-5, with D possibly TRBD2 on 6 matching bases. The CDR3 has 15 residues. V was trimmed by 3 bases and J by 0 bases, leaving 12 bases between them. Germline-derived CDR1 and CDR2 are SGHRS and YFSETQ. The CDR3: CASSSGLQYQETQYF. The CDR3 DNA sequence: TGCGCCAGCAGCTCCGGACTACAGTACCAAGAGACCCAGTACTTC.

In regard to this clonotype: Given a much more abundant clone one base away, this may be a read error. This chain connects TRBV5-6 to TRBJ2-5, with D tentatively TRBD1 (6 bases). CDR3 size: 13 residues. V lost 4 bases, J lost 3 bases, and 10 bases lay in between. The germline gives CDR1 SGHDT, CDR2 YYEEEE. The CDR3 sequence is CASSRTVEETQYF. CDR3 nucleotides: TGTGCCAGCAGCCGGACAGTGGAAGAGACCCAGTACTTC.

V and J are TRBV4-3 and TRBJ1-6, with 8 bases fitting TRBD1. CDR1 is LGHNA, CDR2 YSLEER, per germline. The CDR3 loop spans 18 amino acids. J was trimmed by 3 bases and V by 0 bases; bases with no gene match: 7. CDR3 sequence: CASSQDRRTGLYNSPLHF. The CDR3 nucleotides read TGCGCCAGCAGCCAAGATCGGCGGACAGGGCTCTATAATTCACCCCTCCACTTT.

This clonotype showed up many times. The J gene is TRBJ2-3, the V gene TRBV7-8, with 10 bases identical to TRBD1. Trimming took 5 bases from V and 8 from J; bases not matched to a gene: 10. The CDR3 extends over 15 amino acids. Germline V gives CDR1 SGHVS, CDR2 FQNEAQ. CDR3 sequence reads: CASSPAGTGDGTQYF. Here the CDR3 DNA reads TGTGCCAGCAGCCCCGCCGGGACAGGGGACGGTACGCAGTATTTT. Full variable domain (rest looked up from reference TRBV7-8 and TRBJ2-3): GAGVSQSPRYKVAKRGQDVALRCDPISGHVSLFWYQQALGQGPEFLTYFQNEAQLDKSGLPSDRFFAERPEGSVSTLKIQRTQQEDSAVYLCASSPAGTGDGTQYFGPGTRLTVL.

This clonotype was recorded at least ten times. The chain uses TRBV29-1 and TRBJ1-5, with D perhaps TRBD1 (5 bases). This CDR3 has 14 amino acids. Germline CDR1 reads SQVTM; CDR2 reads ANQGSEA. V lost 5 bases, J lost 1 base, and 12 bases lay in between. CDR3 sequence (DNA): TGCAGCGTTCGGGGCTCAGAGAGCAATCAGCCCCAGCATTTT. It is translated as CSVRGSESNQPQHF.

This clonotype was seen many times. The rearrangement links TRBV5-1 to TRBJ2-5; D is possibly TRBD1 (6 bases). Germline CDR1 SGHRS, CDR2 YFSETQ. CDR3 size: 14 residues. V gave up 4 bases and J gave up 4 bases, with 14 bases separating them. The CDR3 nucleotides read TGCGCCAGCAGCATCGACAGGACGGGAGAGACCCAGTACTTC. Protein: CASSIDRTGETQYF.

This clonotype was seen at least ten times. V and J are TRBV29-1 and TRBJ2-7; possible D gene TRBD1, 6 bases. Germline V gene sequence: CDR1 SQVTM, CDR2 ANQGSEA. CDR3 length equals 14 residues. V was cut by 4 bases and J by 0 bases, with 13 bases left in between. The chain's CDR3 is CSVGLGQHSYEQYF. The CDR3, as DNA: TGCAGCGTTGGGCTTGGACAGCACTCCTACGAGCAGTACTTC.

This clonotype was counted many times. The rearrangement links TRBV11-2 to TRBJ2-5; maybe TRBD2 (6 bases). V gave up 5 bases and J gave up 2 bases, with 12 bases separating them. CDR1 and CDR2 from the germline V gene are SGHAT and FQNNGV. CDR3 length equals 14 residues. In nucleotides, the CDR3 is TGTGCCAGCAGCAGCCTGGGGGGTCAAGAGACCCAGTACTTC. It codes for CASSSLGGQETQYF.

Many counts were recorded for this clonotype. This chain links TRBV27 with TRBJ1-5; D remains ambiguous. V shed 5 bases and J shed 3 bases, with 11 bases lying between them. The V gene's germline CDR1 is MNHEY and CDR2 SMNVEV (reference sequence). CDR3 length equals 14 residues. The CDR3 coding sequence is TGTGCCAGCAGTCCCATCTCCCACAATCAGCCCCAGCATTTT. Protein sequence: CASSPISHNQPQHF.

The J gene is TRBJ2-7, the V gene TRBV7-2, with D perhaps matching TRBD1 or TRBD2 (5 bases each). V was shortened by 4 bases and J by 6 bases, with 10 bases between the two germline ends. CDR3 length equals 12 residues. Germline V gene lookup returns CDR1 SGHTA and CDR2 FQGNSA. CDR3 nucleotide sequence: TGTGCCAGCAGCTCGGGACCACTCGAGCAGTACTTC. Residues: CASSSGPLEQYF.

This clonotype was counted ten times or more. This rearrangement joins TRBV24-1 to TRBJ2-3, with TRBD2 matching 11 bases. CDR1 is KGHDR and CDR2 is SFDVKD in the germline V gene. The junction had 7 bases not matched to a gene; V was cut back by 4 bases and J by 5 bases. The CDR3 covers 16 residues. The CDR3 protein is CATSDFRLAGGDTQYF. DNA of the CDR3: TGTGCCACCAGTGACTTCCGGCTAGCGGGGGGAGATACGCAGTATTTT.

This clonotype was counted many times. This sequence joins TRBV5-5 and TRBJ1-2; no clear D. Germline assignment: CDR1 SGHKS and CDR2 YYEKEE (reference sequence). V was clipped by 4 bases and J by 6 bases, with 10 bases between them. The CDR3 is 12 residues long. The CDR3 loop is CASSPQSHGYTF. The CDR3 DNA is TGTGCCAGCAGCCCCCAGAGCCATGGCTACACCTTC.

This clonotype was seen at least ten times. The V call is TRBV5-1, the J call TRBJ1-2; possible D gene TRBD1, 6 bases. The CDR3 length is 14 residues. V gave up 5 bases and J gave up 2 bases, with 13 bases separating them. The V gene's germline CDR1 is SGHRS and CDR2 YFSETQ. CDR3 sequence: CASRLTQGNYGYTF. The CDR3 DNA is TGCGCCAGCAGACTAACTCAGGGGAACTATGGCTACACCTTC.

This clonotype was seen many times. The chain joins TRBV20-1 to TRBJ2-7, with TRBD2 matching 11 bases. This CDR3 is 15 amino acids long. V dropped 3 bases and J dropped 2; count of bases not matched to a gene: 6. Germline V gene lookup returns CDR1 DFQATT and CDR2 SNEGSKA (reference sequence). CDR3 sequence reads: CSASKTSGDAYEQYF. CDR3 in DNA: TGCAGTGCTAGCAAGACTAGCGGGGATGCCTACGAGCAGTACTTC.

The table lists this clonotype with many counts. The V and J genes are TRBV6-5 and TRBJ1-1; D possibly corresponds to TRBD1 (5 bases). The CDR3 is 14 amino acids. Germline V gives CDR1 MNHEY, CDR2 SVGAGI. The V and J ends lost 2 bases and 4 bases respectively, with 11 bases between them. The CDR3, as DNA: TGTGCCAGCAGTTACATGGGGCAGGGCACTGAAGCTTTCTTT. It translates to CASSYMGQGTEAFF.

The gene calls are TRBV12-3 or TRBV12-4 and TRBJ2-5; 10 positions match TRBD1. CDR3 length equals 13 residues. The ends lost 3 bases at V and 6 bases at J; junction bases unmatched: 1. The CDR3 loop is CASSLGQGQTQYF. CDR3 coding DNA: TGTGCCAGCAGTTTGGGACAGGGGCAGACCCAGTACTTC.

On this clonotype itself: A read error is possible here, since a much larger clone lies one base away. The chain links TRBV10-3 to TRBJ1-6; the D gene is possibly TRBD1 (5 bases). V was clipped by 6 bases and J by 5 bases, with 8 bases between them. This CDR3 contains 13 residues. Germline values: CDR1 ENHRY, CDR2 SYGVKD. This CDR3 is CAIRIGDNSPLHF. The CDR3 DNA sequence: TGTGCCATCAGGATAGGGGATAATTCACCCCTCCACTTT.

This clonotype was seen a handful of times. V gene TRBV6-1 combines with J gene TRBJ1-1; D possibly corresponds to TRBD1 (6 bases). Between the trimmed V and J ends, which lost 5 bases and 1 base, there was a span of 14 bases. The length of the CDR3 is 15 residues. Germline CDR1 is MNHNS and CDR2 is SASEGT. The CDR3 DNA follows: TGTGCCAGCAGTAAGGGGGAAGCAAGGAACACTGAAGCTTTCTTT. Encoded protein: CASSKGEARNTEAFF.

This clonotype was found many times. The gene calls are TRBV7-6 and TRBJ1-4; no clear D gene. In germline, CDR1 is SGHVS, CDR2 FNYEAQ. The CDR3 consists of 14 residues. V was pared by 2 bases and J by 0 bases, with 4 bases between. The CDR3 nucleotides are TGTGCCAGCAGCTTACGATCAACTAATGAAAAACTGTTTTTT. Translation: CASSLRSTNEKLFF.

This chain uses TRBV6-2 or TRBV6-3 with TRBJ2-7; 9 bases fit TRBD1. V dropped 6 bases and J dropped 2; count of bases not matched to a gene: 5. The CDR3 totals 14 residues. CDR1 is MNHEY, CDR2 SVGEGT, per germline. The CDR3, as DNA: TGTGCCAGCAGCTGGGGGACAGGGACCTACGAGCAGTACTTC. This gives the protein CASSWGTGTYEQYF.